Each of the 16 T cell receptor beta chains below was sequenced from the same sample in a study of spatial heterogeneity in lung cancer. TCRdb recomputed calls from the 5' RACE reads with MiXCR, one row per CDR3 protein. The sample contains a few thousand distinct CDR3 sequences, 29% of which appear only once. Time point of the sample: sample taken at primary tumor resection. Tumor, nontumor lung or frozen PBMC supplied whole RNA that was sequenced unsorted. The input for sequencing was PBMCs, taken at surgery. The receptors here all came from a female donor with early-stage non-small cell lung cancer.

Relative to its sample, this clonotype is large. A library prepared for alpha chains yielded this beta chain as an off-target read; its size is of little meaning. The chain links TRBV7-9 to TRBJ2-7, with D possibly matching TRBD1 (6 bases). CDR1 is SEHNR, CDR2 FQNEAQ, per germline (reference sequence). The CDR3 runs 14 residues. The V end lost 5 bases, the J end lost 1 base, and 12 bases lay between the germline ends. Written as DNA, the CDR3 is TGTGCCAGCAGCACCGGACAGCATTCCTACGAGCAGTACTTC. Its translation is CASSTGQHSYEQYF. Filled out from reference TRBV7-9 and TRBJ2-7, the complete variable domain reads DTGVSQNPRHKITKRGQNVTFRCDPISEHNRLYWYRQTLGQGPEFLTYFQNEAQLEKSRLLSDRFSAERPKGSFSTLEIQRTEQGDSAMYLCASSTGQHSYEQYFGPGTRLTVT.

Regarding this clonotype: This beta chain lies outside the target of a library built for alpha chains; its clone size means little. J is TRBJ2-2 and V is TRBV29-1, with 8 bases fitting TRBD1. CDR3 length: 14 residues. The V gene end was trimmed by 4 bases and the J gene end by 5 bases; junction bases not matched to a gene: 6. Germline-derived CDR1 and CDR2 are SQVTM and ANQGSEA. CDR3 coding DNA: TGCAGCGTTGCGCAGGGGGCGCGTACCGGGGAGCTGTTTTTT. Translation: CSVAQGARTGELFF.

About this clonotype: As an off-target read in a library built for alpha chains, this beta chain has a frequency of little significance. The chain employs TRBV7-2 and TRBJ2-5, with 16 nucleotides matching TRBD2. V shed 4 bases and J 4 bases; nucleotides not matched to a gene: 6. CDR1 SGHTA and CDR2 FQGNSA come from the germline V gene. There are 17 residues in the CDR3. CDR3 loop: CASSYGTSGRARETQYF. CDR3 sequence (DNA): TGTGCCAGCAGCTATGGGACTAGCGGGAGGGCCCGAGAGACCCAGTACTTC.

This clonotype was seen more than once but under ten times. With the library built for alpha chains, this beta chain is off target and its frequency is not meaningful. The chain carries TRBV24-1 and TRBJ1-2; D unclear. The V gene lost 2 bases and the J gene lost 7 bases, with 19 bases spanning the gap. The CDR3 extends over 16 amino acids. Germline V gene data show CDR1 as KGHDR and CDR2 as SFDVKD. The CDR3 is CATSDSARTDAAGYTF. In nucleotides, the CDR3 is TGTGCCACCAGTGATTCCGCCCGAACTGATGCGGCTGGCTACACCTTC.

Of note for this clonotype: Because this beta chain is a stray read in a library intended to capture alpha chains, its abundance should not be given much weight. The chain couples TRBV5-5 to TRBJ2-3; a possible D gene is TRBD1 (5 bases). The CDR3 length is 15 residues. Trimming stripped 7 bases from V and 1 base from J, with 16 bases between. Germline CDR1 reads SGHKS; CDR2 reads YYEKEE (reference sequence). The CDR3 DNA is TGTGCCAGCGGCACAGGTTCCTTCCGCACAGATACGCAGTATTTT. Translating gives CASGTGSFRTDTQYF.

This clonotype was seen a few times. This beta chain is a stray sequence in a library constructed for alpha chains; its clone size is not meaningful. The chain uses TRBV2 and TRBJ2-7; D gene uncertain. The CDR3 is 14 residues long. V was pared by 4 bases and J by 7 bases, with 17 bases between. Germline assignment: CDR1 SNHLY and CDR2 FYNNEI. The CDR3 reads CASSVFGRAGEQYF. Written as DNA, the CDR3 is TGTGCCAGCAGTGTTTTCGGGCGAGCTGGAGAGCAGTACTTC. The variable domain in full, completed from reference TRBV2 and TRBJ2-7, reads EPEVTQTPSHQVTQMGQEVILRCVPISNHLYFYWYRQILGQKVEFLVSFYNNEISEKSEIFDDQFSVERPDGSNFTLKIRSTKLEDSAMYFCASSVFGRAGEQYFGPGTRLTVT.

This clonotype was seen a handful of times. This beta chain turned up in a library designed for alpha chains; as an off-target read, its abundance says little. V usage is TRBV28 and J usage is TRBJ2-3; D gene ambiguous. Germline lookup yields CDR1 MDHEN and CDR2 SYDVKM. The CDR3 is made up of 15 amino acids. Trimming removed 7 bases from V and 2 bases from J, with 16 bases in between. Written as DNA, the CDR3 is TGTGCCAGCAAATCGCGACGGGCCTTCACAGATACGCAGTATTTT. Protein: CASKSRRAFTDTQYF.

Worth noting for this clonotype: In a library made to pick up alpha chains, this beta chain is a stray read with a size that means little. The rearrangement joins TRBV29-1 to TRBJ1-3; TRBD1 agrees at 8 bases. The CDR3 extends over 17 amino acids. V trimming: 2 bases; J trimming: 0 bases; junction bases outside the gene matches: 9. Germline loops: CDR1 SQVTM, CDR2 ANQGSEA. CDR3 loop: CSVETFPGQGSGNTIYF. CDR3 in DNA: TGCAGCGTTGAAACTTTCCCCGGACAGGGCTCTGGAAACACCATATATTTT.

Worth noting for this clonotype: A library made for alpha chains picked up this beta chain off target, so its size means little. V is TRBV5-4 and J is TRBJ2-5, with 11 nucleotides matching TRBD2. Germline CDR1 SGHNT, CDR2 YYREEE (reference sequence). V shed 4 bases, J shed 2 bases, and the junction held 4 bases outside the gene matches. CDR3 size: 15 residues. The CDR3 DNA follows: TGTGCCAGCAGCCTAAGACTAGCGGGACAAGAGACCCAGTACTTC. Its protein is CASSLRLAGQETQYF.

Of note for this clonotype: This beta chain is an off-target read within a library intended for alpha chains, so its frequency means little. Here the CDR3 DNA reads TGTGCCAGCAGTTTAACCCTCGCTCCTGGGGCTGAGCAGTTCTTC. Protein sequence: CASSLTLAPGAEQFF. V is TRBV27 and J is TRBJ2-1; D perhaps matches TRBD1 (5 bases). V lost 2 bases to trimming and J lost 9 bases, with 17 bases between them. CDR3 length: 15 amino acids. Germline V gene lookup returns CDR1 MNHEY and CDR2 SMNVEV (reference sequence).

This clonotype turned up a few times. Within a library made for alpha chains, this beta chain is off target, and its count is uninformative. The chain recombines TRBV28 with TRBJ2-3; D gene unclear. V lost 4 bases and J 4 bases, leaving 3 bases between the germline ends. The CDR3 is 11 residues long. Germline V CDR1 and CDR2: MDHEN, SYDVKM. CDR3 coding DNA: TGTGCCAGCAGTTCGGCAGATACGCAGTATTTT. It translates to CASSSADTQYF.

A remark on this clonotype: The library was designed around alpha chains, so this beta chain is a stray read whose abundance carries little weight. This CDR3 reads CSVVVGRLAGDETQYF. The CDR3 coding sequence is TGCAGCGTTGTAGTGGGGAGACTAGCGGGAGATGAGACCCAGTACTTC. The V and J genes are TRBV29-1 and TRBJ2-5; TRBD2 agrees at 12 bases. Germline loops: CDR1 SQVTM, CDR2 ANQGSEA. V lost 4 bases and J lost 5; bases outside the gene matches: 11. This CDR3 is built from 16 residues.

This clonotype was observed a handful of times. This beta chain is a stray sequence in a library constructed for alpha chains; its clone size is not meaningful. V usage is TRBV25-1 and J usage is TRBJ2-2; 9 bases align to TRBD2. Losses at the gene ends were 11 bases for V and 1 base for J; bases not matched to a gene: 11. Germline V CDR1 and CDR2: MGHDK, SYGVNS. The CDR3 has 16 amino acids. The CDR3 protein is CAGLLGGRGNTGELFF. The CDR3 nucleotides are TGTGCCGGTCTCCTAGGCGGGAGGGGGAACACCGGGGAGCTGTTTTTT. The variable domain in full, with the rest retrieved from reference TRBV25-1 and TRBJ2-2, is EADIYQTPRYLVIGTGKKITLECSQTMGHDKMYWYQQDPGMELHLIHYSYGVNSTEKGDLSSESTVSRIRTEHFPLTLESARPSHTSQYLCAGLLGGRGNTGELFFGEGSRLTVL.

In this sample, this clonotype is large. This beta chain is a stray sequence in a library constructed for alpha chains; its clone size is not meaningful. The V gene is TRBV14, the J gene TRBJ2-3; a possible D gene is TRBD1 (6 bases). This CDR3 contains 16 residues. V was cut by 4 bases and J by 0 bases, with 14 bases left in between. In germline, CDR1 is SGHDN, CDR2 FVKESK. CDR3 residues: CASSPGQGISTDTQYF. The CDR3 nucleotides read TGTGCCAGCAGCCCCGGGCAGGGGATTAGCACAGATACGCAGTATTTT.

A remark on this clonotype: A library prepared for alpha chains yielded this beta chain as an off-target read; its size is of little meaning. The J gene is TRBJ2-6, the V gene TRBV29-1; D unresolved. Germline V gene sequence: CDR1 SQVTM, CDR2 ANQGSEA. The CDR3 runs to 13 residues. V lost 1 base, J lost 2 bases, and 3 bases lay in between. The CDR3 sequence: CSVEGPGANVLTF. In nucleotides, the CDR3 is TGCAGCGTTGAAGGGCCTGGGGCCAACGTCCTGACTTTC.

Relative to its sample, this clonotype is medium-sized. A library prepared for alpha chains yielded this beta chain as an off-target read; its size is of little meaning. The chain couples TRBV7-8 to TRBJ1-5; a weak D match, TRBD1 (6 bases). The CDR3 length is 15 residues. Germline loops: CDR1 SGHVS, CDR2 FQNEAQ. V was cut by 1 base and J by 6 bases, with 13 bases left in between. CDR3 protein: CASSLGDTGFQPQHF. DNA of the CDR3: TGTGCCAGCAGCTTAGGGGACACCGGGTTTCAGCCCCAGCATTTT.